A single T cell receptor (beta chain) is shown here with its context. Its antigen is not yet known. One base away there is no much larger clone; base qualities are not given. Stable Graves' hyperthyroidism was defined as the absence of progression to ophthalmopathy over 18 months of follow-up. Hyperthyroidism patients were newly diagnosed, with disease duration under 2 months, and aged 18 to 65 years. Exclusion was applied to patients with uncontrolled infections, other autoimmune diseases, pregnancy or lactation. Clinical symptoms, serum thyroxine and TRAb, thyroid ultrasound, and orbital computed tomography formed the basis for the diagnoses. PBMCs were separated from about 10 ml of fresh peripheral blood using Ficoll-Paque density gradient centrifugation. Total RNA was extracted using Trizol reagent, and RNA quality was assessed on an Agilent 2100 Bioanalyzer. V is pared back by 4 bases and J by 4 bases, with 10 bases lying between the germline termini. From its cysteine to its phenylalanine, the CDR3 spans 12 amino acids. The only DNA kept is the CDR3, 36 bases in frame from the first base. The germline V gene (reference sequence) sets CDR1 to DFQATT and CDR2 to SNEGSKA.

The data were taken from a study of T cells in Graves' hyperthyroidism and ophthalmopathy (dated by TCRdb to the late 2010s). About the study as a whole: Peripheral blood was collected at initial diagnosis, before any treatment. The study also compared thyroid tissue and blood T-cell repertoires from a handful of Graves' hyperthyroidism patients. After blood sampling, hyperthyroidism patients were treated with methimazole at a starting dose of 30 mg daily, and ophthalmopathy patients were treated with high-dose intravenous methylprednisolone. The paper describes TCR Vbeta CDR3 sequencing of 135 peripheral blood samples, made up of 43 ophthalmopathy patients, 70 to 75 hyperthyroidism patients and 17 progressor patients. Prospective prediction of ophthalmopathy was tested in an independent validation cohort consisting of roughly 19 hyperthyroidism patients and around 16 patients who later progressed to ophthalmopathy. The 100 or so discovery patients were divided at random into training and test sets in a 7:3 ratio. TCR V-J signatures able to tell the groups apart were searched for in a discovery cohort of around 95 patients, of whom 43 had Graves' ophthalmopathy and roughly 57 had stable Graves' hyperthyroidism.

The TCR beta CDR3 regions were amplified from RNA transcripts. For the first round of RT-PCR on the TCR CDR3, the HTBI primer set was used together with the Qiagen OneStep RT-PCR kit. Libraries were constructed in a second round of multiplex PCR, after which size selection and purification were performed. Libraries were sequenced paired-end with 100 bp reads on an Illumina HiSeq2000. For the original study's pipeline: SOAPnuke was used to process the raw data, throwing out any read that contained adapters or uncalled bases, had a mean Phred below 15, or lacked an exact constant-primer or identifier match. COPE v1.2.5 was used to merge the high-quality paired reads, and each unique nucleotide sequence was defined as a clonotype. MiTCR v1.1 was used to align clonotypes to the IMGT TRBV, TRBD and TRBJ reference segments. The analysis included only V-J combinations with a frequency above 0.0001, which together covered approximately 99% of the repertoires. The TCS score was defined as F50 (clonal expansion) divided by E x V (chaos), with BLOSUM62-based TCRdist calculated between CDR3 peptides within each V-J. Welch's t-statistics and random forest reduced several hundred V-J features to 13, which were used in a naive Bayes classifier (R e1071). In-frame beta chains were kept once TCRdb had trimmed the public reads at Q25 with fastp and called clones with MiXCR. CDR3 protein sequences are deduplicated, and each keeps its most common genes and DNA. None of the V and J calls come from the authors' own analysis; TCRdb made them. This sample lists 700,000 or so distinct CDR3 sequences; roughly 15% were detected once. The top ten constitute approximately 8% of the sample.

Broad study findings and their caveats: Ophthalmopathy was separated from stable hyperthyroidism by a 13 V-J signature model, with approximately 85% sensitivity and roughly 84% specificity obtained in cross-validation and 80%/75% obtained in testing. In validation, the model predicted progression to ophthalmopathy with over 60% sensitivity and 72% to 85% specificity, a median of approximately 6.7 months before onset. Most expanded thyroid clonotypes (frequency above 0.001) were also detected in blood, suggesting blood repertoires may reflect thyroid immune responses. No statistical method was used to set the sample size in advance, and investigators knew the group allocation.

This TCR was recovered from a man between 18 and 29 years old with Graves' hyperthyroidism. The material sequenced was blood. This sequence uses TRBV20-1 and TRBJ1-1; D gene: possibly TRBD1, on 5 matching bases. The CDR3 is CSATRASTEAFF. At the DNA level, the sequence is TGCAGTGCTACCAGGGCTAGCACTGAAGCTTTCTTT.